What follows are 32 T cell receptor beta chains derived from one specimen sequenced in a study of T cells in Graves' hyperthyroidism and ophthalmopathy. Authors of the study amplified TCR beta CDR3 regions from RNA transcripts. A set of HTBI primers served as the primers for a first-round RT-PCR of the TCR CDR3. TCRdb called the multiplex PCR reads again in MiXCR, with one record for every CDR3 protein. The top ten clones hold around a third of a sample with about 640,000 distinct CDR3 sequences, more than 20% of them seen once. The sequencing sample was made of blood. These receptors were taken from a man aged 25 to 40 with Graves' ophthalmopathy.

The gene calls are TRBV20-1 and TRBJ2-1; 9 bases line up with TRBD2. With 1 base clipped from V and 7 bases from J, the junction kept 8 bases outside the gene matches. This CDR3 has 15 residues. CDR1 and CDR2 from the germline V gene are DFQATT and SNEGSKA (reference sequence). The CDR3, as DNA: TGCAGTGCTAGAGGCGGCGGGAGGGCCGGGAATGAGCAGTTCTTC. Amino acid sequence: CSARGGGRAGNEQFF.

This clonotype has a handful of counts. The chain couples TRBV7-2 to TRBJ2-2; TRBD1 aligns across 8 bases. Germline V CDR1 and CDR2: SGHTA, FQGNSA. The CDR3 spans 17 residues. V lost 5 bases, J lost 1 base, and 9 bases stayed unmatched. Here the CDR3 DNA reads TGTGCCAGCAGCACCCTGACAGGGGAGAAGAACACCGGGGAGCTGTTTTTT. Translation gives CASSTLTGEKNTGELFF. Full variable domain (outside the CDR3, taken from reference TRBV7-2 and TRBJ2-2): GAGVSQSPSNKVTEKGKDVELRCDPISGHTALYWYRQSLGQGLEFLIYFQGNSAPDKSGLPSDRFSAERTGGSVSTLTIQRTQQEDSAVYLCASSTLTGEKNTGELFFGEGSRLTVL.

This clonotype has only a few counts. This chain joins TRBV10-3 and TRBJ1-2, with D perhaps TRBD1 (6 bases). CDR3 size: 14 residues. The germline V gene encodes CDR1 ENHRY and CDR2 SYGVKD. The V gene lost 0 bases and the J gene lost 6 bases, with 11 bases spanning the gap. This chain's CDR3 is CAISESMAGDGYTF. The CDR3 coding sequence is TGTGCCATCAGTGAGTCAATGGCAGGGGATGGCTACACCTTC.

This clonotype turned up a few times. The gene calls are TRBV14 and TRBJ2-1, with 10 bases fitting TRBD1. The CDR3 has 17 residues. J lost 7 bases, V lost 5 bases, and 14 bases had no gene match. Germline V gives CDR1 SGHDN, CDR2 FVKESK. As DNA, the CDR3 is TGTGCCAGCAGCGATTTCCCGGGACAGGGGCTTGGTAATGAGCAGTTCTTC. Amino acid sequence: CASSDFPGQGLGNEQFF.

CDR3: CATSGSGANVLTF. CDR3 in DNA: TGTGCCACCAGTGGCTCCGGGGCCAACGTCCTGACTTTC. The chain couples TRBV24-1 to TRBJ2-6; D gene ambiguous. V was clipped by 5 bases and J by 4 bases, with 5 bases between them. The length of the CDR3 is 13 residues. The V gene's germline CDR1 is KGHDR and CDR2 SFDVKD.

This clonotype has ten or more counts. V and J are TRBV12-3 or TRBV12-4 and TRBJ1-6; D gene ambiguous. The V and J ends lost 6 bases and 7 bases respectively, with 19 bases between them. The CDR3 loop spans 16 amino acids. CDR3 residues: CASRTLAFVGNSPLHF. CDR3 bases: TGTGCCAGCAGGACCCTCGCTTTCGTAGGGAATTCACCCCTCCACTTT.

This clonotype was counted only a few times. The chain combines TRBV10-3 with TRBJ2-1; 13 bases are shared with TRBD2. CDR3 length equals 16 residues. The trim removed 6 bases at V and 1 base at J, leaving 3 bases unmatched. Germline V CDR1 and CDR2: ENHRY, SYGVKD. The CDR3 region has the DNA TGTGCCATCAGCGAGACTAGCGGGAGGTCCTACAATGAGCAGTTCTTC. The encoded protein is CAISETSGRSYNEQFF.

This clonotype has a handful of counts. This chain uses TRBV30 with TRBJ2-5, with D unresolved. Germline CDR1 is GTSNPN and CDR2 is SVGIG (reference sequence). The CDR3 extends over 11 amino acids. V dropped 8 bases and J dropped 5 bases, with 12 bases sitting between them. The CDR3 DNA is TGTGCCCATCGCGAGACGGAGACCCAGTACTTC. It specifies CAHRETETQYF.

The gene calls are TRBV12-3 or TRBV12-4 and TRBJ2-5; 8 bases align to TRBD2. CDR3 length: 14 residues. The trim removed 5 bases at V and 1 base at J, leaving 3 bases unmatched. The CDR3 DNA reads as TGTGCCAGCAGTGCGGGGACTAGCCAAGAGACCCAGTACTTC. Translation gives CASSAGTSQETQYF.

Notes on this clonotype: A much larger clone lies a single base off, so this may be a read error. The rearrangement links TRBV28 to TRBJ1-1; maybe TRBD1 (6 bases). V lost 5 bases and J lost 0, with 13 bases in between. The germline V gene encodes CDR1 MDHEN and CDR2 SYDVKM. The CDR3 contains 15 residues. CDR3 in DNA: TGTGCCAGCAGTGACGGCAGGGGCATGAACACTGAAGCTTTCTTT. Translation gives CASSDGRGMNTEAFF.

This clonotype was seen at least ten times. The chain recombines TRBV27 with TRBJ1-2; 7 bases agree with TRBD1. Germline lookup yields CDR1 MNHEY and CDR2 SMNVEV (reference sequence). CDR3 size: 14 residues. Trimming cost V 5 bases and J 3 bases; bases outside gene matches: 6. CDR3 sequence: CASSPTGFHYGYTF. DNA for the CDR3: TGTGCCAGCAGTCCGACAGGGTTCCACTATGGCTACACCTTC.

This clonotype was recorded a few times. This chain links TRBV7-9 with TRBJ2-1; D may be TRBD1 or TRBD2 (5 bases each). This CDR3 comprises 16 residues. Germline lookup yields CDR1 SEHNR and CDR2 FQNEAQ (reference sequence). Trimming removed 1 base at V and 3 bases at J, with 13 bases between. The CDR3 DNA reads TGTGCCAGCAGCTTAGGTGGGGGTTGGTACTACAATGAGCAGTTCTTC. This encodes CASSLGGGWYYNEQFF.

This clonotype showed up many times. The chain is built from TRBV29-1 and TRBJ1-1, with D possibly TRBD1 on 6 matching bases. This CDR3 has 14 amino acids. Trimming cost V 0 bases and J 5 bases, with 13 bases left between them. Germline CDR1 SQVTM, CDR2 ANQGSEA. CDR3 in DNA: TGCAGCGTTGAAGAGCGGGGGCGACGGACTGAAGCTTTCTTT. Protein sequence: CSVEERGRRTEAFF.

This clonotype has just a few counts. V usage is TRBV7-2 and J usage is TRBJ2-1; TRBD2 matches 12 bases. The trim removed 8 bases at V and 4 bases at J, leaving 0 bases unmatched. In germline, CDR1 is SGHTA, CDR2 FQGNSA. There are 13 residues in the CDR3. The CDR3 loop is CASGLAGYNEQFF. The DNA for the CDR3 is TGTGCCAGCGGACTAGCGGGATACAATGAGCAGTTCTTC.

The table lists this clonotype with a few counts. The chain carries TRBV20-1 and TRBJ2-7, with 8 bases identical to TRBD2. The CDR3 consists of 16 residues. Trimming at V came to 3 bases and at J to 5 bases, leaving 15 bases not matched to a gene. Germline V gene data show CDR1 as DFQATT and CDR2 as SNEGSKA (reference sequence). CDR3 amino acids: CSARDLPLTSGHEQYF. Written as DNA, the CDR3 is TGCAGTGCTAGGGATTTACCCCTTACTAGCGGCCACGAGCAGTACTTC.

This sequence joins TRBV6-5 and TRBJ1-6; unclear D gene. V dropped 6 bases and J dropped 10 bases, with 16 bases sitting between them. In germline, CDR1 is MNHEY, CDR2 SVGAGI. The CDR3 is 14 residues long. The CDR3 loop is CASSYTGPRSPLHF. As DNA, the CDR3 is TGTGCCAGCAGCTACACCGGCCCGAGATCACCCCTCCACTTT.

The sample holds many counts of this clonotype. V gene TRBV6-6 combines with J gene TRBJ2-5; D may be TRBD1 or TRBD2 (5 bases each). The length of the CDR3 is 14 residues. V lost 0 bases and J 3 bases, leaving 8 bases between the germline ends. Germline loops: CDR1 MNHNY, CDR2 SVGAGI (reference sequence). In nucleotides, the CDR3 is TGTGCCAGCAGTTACTCGGGACGGAAAGAGACCCAGTACTTC. This sequence encodes CASSYSGRKETQYF.

The V and J genes are TRBV4-1 and TRBJ1-4; D unclear. Germline-derived CDR1 and CDR2 are MGHRA and YSYEKL. V was shortened by 4 bases and J by 3 bases, with 12 bases between the two germline ends. The CDR3 consists of 15 residues. The DNA of the CDR3 is TGCGCCAGCAGCCCACGCCGCGGATCTAATGAAAAACTGTTTTTT. Its protein product is CASSPRRGSNEKLFF.

This clonotype has at least ten counts. This chain uses TRBV24-1 with TRBJ1-5; D not certain. Trimming removed 1 base at V and 9 bases at J, with 12 bases between. Per germline, CDR1 KGHDR and CDR2 SFDVKD. The CDR3 loop spans 14 amino acids. CDR3 sequence (DNA): TGTGCCACCAGTGATTTTGGGTTCGTCGGGCCCCAGCATTTT. It yields the protein CATSDFGFVGPQHF.

The rearrangement uses TRBV2 and TRBJ2-7; D is possibly TRBD1 or TRBD2 (5 bases each). V was clipped by 4 bases and J by 3 bases, with 13 bases between them. The CDR3 sequence is 14 residues long. Per the germline V gene, CDR1 is SNHLY and CDR2 is FYNNEI. The CDR3 here is CASSVTGTSYEQYF. The CDR3 DNA follows: TGTGCCAGCAGTGTCACCGGGACGAGCTACGAGCAGTACTTC. The full variable domain, its missing parts supplied by reference TRBV2 and TRBJ2-7, is EPEVTQTPSHQVTQMGQEVILRCVPISNHLYFYWYRQILGQKVEFLVSFYNNEISEKSEIFDDQFSVERPDGSNFTLKIRSTKLEDSAMYFCASSVTGTSYEQYFGPGTRLTVT.

This clonotype was observed at least ten times. The chain combines TRBV18 with TRBJ2-1; 12 bases agree with TRBD2. Trimming at V came to 3 bases and at J to 7 bases, leaving 4 bases not matched to a gene. There are 15 residues in the CDR3. The germline CDR1 and CDR2 sequences are KGHSH and LQKENI. CDR3 in DNA: TGTGCCAGCTCACCGGGGACTAGCGGGCGGAATGAGCAGTTCTTC. Protein sequence: CASSPGTSGRNEQFF.

The rearrangement links TRBV4-1 to TRBJ1-1; 8 nucleotides agree with TRBD1. Germline V gene sequence: CDR1 MGHRA, CDR2 YSYEKL. The CDR3 is 15 amino acids. Trimming took 1 base from V and 7 from J; bases not matched to a gene: 8. Written as DNA, the CDR3 is TGCGCCAGCAGCCAAGCGGCAGGGGGCATGGGTGAAGCTTTCTTT. This encodes CASSQAAGGMGEAFF.

This clonotype appeared many times. The J gene is TRBJ1-1, the V gene TRBV27; D is ambiguous. The V end lost 3 bases, the J end lost 1 base, and 12 bases lay between the germline ends. The CDR3 is 15 amino acids. The germline gives CDR1 MNHEY, CDR2 SMNVEV (reference sequence). The CDR3 sequence is CASSFSPGWNTEAFF. In DNA form, the CDR3 reads TGTGCCAGCAGTTTCTCACCGGGTTGGAACACTGAAGCTTTCTTT.

Notes on this clonotype: This is likely a read error, given that the CDR3 carries no conserved phenylalanine or tryptophan at its end. This sequence joins TRBV10-3 and TRBJ2-7, with D tentatively TRBD1 or TRBD2 (5 bases each). CDR3 length: 14 amino acids. Germline CDR1 and CDR2: ENHRY and SYGVKD. Trimming left V 6 bases short and J 4 bases short, with 16 bases between. In nucleotides, the CDR3 is TGTGCCATCAGAACGGGGCTCTCATCGTACGAGCAGTACCTC. Protein sequence: CAIRTGLSSYEQYL.

The CDR3 DNA sequence: TGCAGTGCTAGACCAAGTACGCACAGTACCCCGATCAGCAGCGAGCAGTACTTC. Its translation: CSARPSTHSTPISSEQYF. The V call is TRBV20-1, the J call TRBJ2-7; D unresolved. CDR3 length: 18 amino acids. V lost 2 bases and J lost 6, with 29 bases in between. The germline V gene encodes CDR1 DFQATT and CDR2 SNEGSKA (reference sequence).

This clonotype came up a few times. This chain connects TRBV29-1 to TRBJ2-1; the D call may be TRBD1 or TRBD2 (5 bases each). The germline V gene encodes CDR1 SQVTM and CDR2 ANQGSEA. CDR3 length equals 12 residues. Trimming cost V 3 bases and J 5 bases, with 8 bases left between them. DNA for the CDR3: TGCAGCGTTGATTGGGGACACAATGAGCAGTTCTTC. It is translated as CSVDWGHNEQFF.

The V call is TRBV5-1, the J call TRBJ1-1; 8 nucleotides line up with TRBD1. This CDR3 region has 14 residues. Germline-derived CDR1 and CDR2 are SGHRS and YFSETQ. V was clipped by 4 bases and J by 3 bases; unmatched bases: 5. CDR3 sequence reads: CASSHDRGDTEAFF. The CDR3 DNA sequence: TGCGCCAGCAGCCACGACAGGGGCGACACTGAAGCTTTCTTT.

Ten or more counts support this clonotype. This sequence joins TRBV11-2 and TRBJ2-1; possibly TRBD1 for D (5 bases). This CDR3 comprises 12 residues. CDR1 and CDR2 from the germline V gene are SGHAT and FQNNGV. CDR3 DNA sequence: TGTGGTTGCAGGGCCAACTACAATGAGCAGTTCTTC. Amino acid sequence: CGCRANYNEQFF.

DNA for the CDR3: TGTGCCAGCAGTTCCCCGGGACAGGGGGAAGCGCAGTACTTC. Its translation: CASSSPGQGEAQYF. The gene calls are TRBV27 and TRBJ2-7, with TRBD1 matching 11 bases. CDR1 MNHEY and CDR2 SMNVEV come from the germline V gene (reference sequence). This CDR3 region has 14 residues. The V and J ends lost 4 bases and 9 bases, in that order; junction bases with no gene match: 8.

Only a few counts were recorded for this clonotype. Being one base from a much bigger clone, this may be a read error. V usage is TRBV3-1 and J usage is TRBJ2-1, with a weak D call TRBD1 (5 bases). CDR1 is LGHDT, CDR2 YNNKEL, per germline (reference sequence). CDR3 length: 18 amino acids. V was shortened by 4 bases and J by 1 base, with 20 bases between the two germline ends. The CDR3 is CASSRLLHRSDSYNEQFF. The CDR3 DNA follows: TGTGCCAGCAGCCGCCTCCTACACAGGAGTGATTCCTACAATGAGCAGTTCTTC.

V gene TRBV7-6 combines with J gene TRBJ2-2; the match to TRBD2 covers 10 bases. This CDR3 has 17 amino acids. The J segment lost 4 bases and the V segment lost 4 bases, leaving 9 bases of the junction unmatched. Germline CDR1 and CDR2: SGHVS and FNYEAQ. CDR3 amino acids: CASSSRVGLAVTGELFF. Written as DNA, the CDR3 is TGTGCCAGCAGCTCTAGAGTTGGACTAGCGGTCACCGGGGAGCTGTTTTTT.

Remarks on this clonotype: One base away lies a much larger clone, so this may be a sequencing read error. V gene TRBV5-5 combines with J gene TRBJ1-1, with D possibly TRBD1 on 6 matching bases. V was clipped by 1 base and J by 2 bases, with 12 bases between them. There are 15 residues in the CDR3. The V gene's germline CDR1 is SGHKS and CDR2 YYEKEE (reference sequence). The DNA of the CDR3 is TGTGCCAGCAGCTTGCGGGAACAGGGTAACACTGAAGCTTTCTTT. Its protein is CASSLREQGNTEAFF.